This T cell receptor beta chain was documented in a study of spatial heterogeneity in lung cancer. Overall study: Samples were obtained from roughly 65 donors, all untreated early-stage non-small cell lung cancer patients. Detection consistently captured more beta-chain sequences than alpha-chain sequences.

This clonotype was counted ten times or more. Its antigen is not identified. All TCR cDNA molecules were individually tagged with a unique molecular identifier. One entry per CDR3 protein, called by TCRdb with MiXCR from the 5' RACE reads. The sample shows 20,000 to 30,000 distinct CDR3 sequences, approximately 5.5% of them seen only once. Whole-study findings and limits: TCRs found ubiquitously expanded in tumor appeared in blood more at resection than at follow-up.

As to time point: blood at routine non-recurrence follow-up after resection. Sequencing was performed on whole RNA extracted from tumor and nontumor lung tissue, or from frozen PBMC, and the material was left unsorted. Trimming shortened V by 2 bases and J by 2 bases, and 5 bases separated the two germline ends. The germline gives CDR1 KGHSH, CDR2 LQKENI. The CDR3 has 13 amino acids. The J gene is TRBJ2-3, the V gene TRBV18; TRBD1 or TRBD2 may be the D gene (5 bases each). Sequences were derived from PBMCs, sampled at follow-up. The receptor comes from a male donor with early-stage non-small cell lung cancer. The CDR3 DNA sequence: TGTGCCAGCTCACCAGGGACCACAGATACGCAGTATTTT. It codes for CASSPGTTDTQYF. The whole variable domain, filled in from reference TRBV18 and TRBJ2-3, reads NAGVMQNPRHLVRRRGQEARLRCSPMKGHSHVYWYRQLPEEGLKFMVYLQKENIIDESGMPKERFSAEFPKEGPSILRIQQVVRGDSAAYFCASSPGTTDTQYFGPGTRLTVL.